This T cell receptor (beta chain) is from a study of cytomegalovirus exposure and HLA in healthy donors. The PCR used 60 Vbeta and 13 Jbeta primers. Assay: immunoSEQ multiplex PCR; the TCRdb copy retains only in-frame clones and omits some. The data contain more than 85,000 clones, less than 10% of them singletons. As regards this clone: Its specificity is unknown.

Points from the study as a whole: Later analysis suggested links between common viral pathogens and several top significant clusters. Under in vitro conditions, a few CMV-associated chains were confirmed as specific for CMV antigens. Later analysis found that TCR beta chains associated with HLA were more clonally expanded than other, equally common chains.

Input material: PBMCs. The receptor was derived from a man between 45 and 60 years old in good health and CMV-seropositive.

DNA for the CDR3: TGTGCCAGCAGTGACAGGTGGGCTAGCGGGAGTCTAGATGAGCAGTTCTTC. This codes for CASSDRWASGSLDEQFF. The V and J genes are TRBV6-4 and TRBJ2-1; TRBD2 matches at 10 bases. The CDR3 has 17 residues. V lost 2 bases and J lost 8; bases outside the gene matches: 12. Germline-derived CDR1 and CDR2 are MRHNA and SNTAGT.